This is a list of T cell receptor beta chains from one sample in a study of graft-versus-host responses after intestinal transplantation. The protocol was immunoSEQ multiplex PCR, while the TCRdb copy is restricted to in-frame clones and leaves out a portion. The profile covers 90,000 to 130,000 clones, with approximately 92% appearing a single time and 0.23% taken by the ten largest. No antigens are known for them. The sequenced sample was unstimulated CD4+ T cells sorted from spleen or lymph node cells, obtained before transplant. Receptors were obtained from a human donor who was the organ donor for an intestinal transplant. The CDR3 runs from the conserved cysteine through the conserved F or W. The D gene is left open where the match is weak. Only part of the rows carry a size: once, few, many, or a class if the clone is expanded.

D: -; V: TRBV7-2; J: TRBJ2-7; size: -; DNA: TGTGCCAGCAGCTTAGTAGGGAGGGGGTACGAGCAGTACTTC; CDR3: CASSLVGRGYEQYF
D: TRBD1; V: TRBV2; J: TRBJ2-1; size: -; DNA: TGTGCCAGCAGTGAAGGGACAGGGAAGGTAGTAGGCAATGAGCAGTTCTTC; CDR3: CASSEGTGKVVGNEQFF
D: -; V: TRBV30; J: TRBJ2-3; size: -; DNA: TGTGCCTGGAGGAGGGCAGGAAATACGCAGTATTTT; CDR3: CAWRRAGNTQYF
D: -; V: TRBV11-2; J: TRBJ2-7; size: -; DNA: TGTGCCAGCAGCTCCCGGGACCCTAGGAGCTCCTACGAGCAGTACTTC; CDR3: CASSSRDPRSSYEQYF
D: -; V: TRBV19; J: TRBJ1-2; size: -; DNA: TGTGCCAGTAGACCCTCCCAAAACCCTAACTATGGCTACACCTTC; CDR3: CASRPSQNPNYGYTF
D: -; V: TRBV29-1; J: TRBJ1-2; size: -; DNA: TGCAGCGTTGGCCTTTACGATGGCTACACCTTC; CDR3: CSVGLYDGYTF
D: -; V: TRBV5-1; J: TRBJ2-6; size: once; DNA: TGCGCCACCCAACGGGGGGCGGGCCTCTCTGGGGCCAACGTCCTGACTTTC; CDR3: CATQRGAGLSGANVLTF
D: -; V: TRBV30; J: TRBJ1-2; size: -; DNA: TGTGCCTGGAGCCCTCTGGAGGCTAACTATGGCTACACCTTC; CDR3: CAWSPLEANYGYTF
D: TRBD1; V: TRBV6-5; J: TRBJ1-5; size: -; DNA: TGTGCCAGCAGTGAGGGACAGGGGTATCAGCCCCAGCATTTT; CDR3: CASSEGQGYQPQHF
D: TRBD1; V: TRBV9; J: TRBJ1-4; size: -; DNA: TGTGCCAGCAGCCCCAGAGGACAGGGGGATCGGGAAAAACTGTTTTTT; CDR3: CASSPRGQGDREKLFF
D: TRBD1; V: TRBV5-1; J: TRBJ2-7; size: -; DNA: TGCGCCAGCAAGGTCCCGGGACAGGGCGAGCAGTACTTC; CDR3: CASKVPGQGEQYF
D: -; V: TRBV21-1; J: TRBJ2-7; size: -; DNA: TGTGCCAGCAGCAAATTTCAGGGGTACGAGCAGTACTTC; CDR3: CASSKFQGYEQYF
D: TRBD2; V: TRBV6-5; J: TRBJ2-7; size: -; DNA: TGTGCCAGCAGGACGGGACTAGCGGGAGAAGAGCAGTACTTC; CDR3: CASRTGLAGEEQYF
D: TRBD2; V: TRBV5-8; J: TRBJ2-5; size: -; DNA: TGTGCCAGCAGCTCAAGCGGGGCCCTGGGCCAAGAGACCCAGTACTTC; CDR3: CASSSSGALGQETQYF
D: -; V: TRBV7-9; J: TRBJ2-3; size: -; DNA: TGTGCCAGCAGCTTAGATCTGGGGGCTGTTCGGACAGATACGCAGTATTTT; CDR3: CASSLDLGAVRTDTQYF
D: -; V: TRBV6-1; J: TRBJ2-6; size: -; DNA: TGTGCCAGCAGGGATCCGCAGGGGGCCAACGTCCTGACTTTC; CDR3: CASRDPQGANVLTF
D: TRBD1; V: TRBV5-5; J: TRBJ1-5; size: -; DNA: TGTGCCAGCAGCCGGGACAGTCAGCCCCAGCATTTT; CDR3: CASSRDSQPQHF
D: TRBD1; V: TRBV2; J: TRBJ1-4; size: -; DNA: TGTGCCAGCAGTGAACTACAGGGGGGGGGAAAACTGTTTTTT; CDR3: CASSELQGGGKLFF
D: TRBD1; V: TRBV11-3; J: TRBJ1-2; size: -; DNA: TGTGCCAGCAGCTTACCTGCCCTTGGACAGGGGGGGTCTAACTATGGCTACACCTTC; CDR3: CASSLPALGQGGSNYGYTF
D: -; V: TRBV2; J: TRBJ1-4; size: -; DNA: TGTGCCAGCAGTCCCGGGGGTGAAAAACTGTTTTTT; CDR3: CASSPGGEKLFF